A selection of T cell receptor beta chains follows, all from one sample in a study of immune evolution from preneoplasia to lung adenocarcinoma. Libraries were prepared by immunoSEQ multiplex PCR; TCRdb keeps only in-frame clonotypes and omits some of them. The data hold about 4,900 clones, with 75% to 80% observed a single time. Sequenced input: FFPE minimally invasive lung adenocarcinoma tissue. These receptors came from a person aged 60-80 years with lung adenocarcinoma. Each CDR3 is given with its conserved first and last residue. Fields, in order: V gene, D gene, J gene, clone size, CDR3 protein, CDR3 DNA. The D gene is left open where the match is weak. The size field is filled for only some rows; it gives once, few, many or a size class.

v_gene: TRBV6-1; d_gene: TRBD2; j_gene: TRBJ2-3; abundance: once; CDR3aa: CASSEVGGGADTQYF; CDR3nt: TGTGCCAGCAGTGAAGTCGGCGGGGGGGCAGATACGCAGTATTTT
v_gene: TRBV25-1; d_gene: TRBD1; j_gene: TRBJ2-5; abundance: .; CDR3aa: CASRDRGIQETQYF; CDR3nt: TGTGCCAGCAGGGACAGGGGAATCCAAGAGACCCAGTACTTC
v_gene: TRBV4-1; d_gene: .; j_gene: TRBJ1-6; abundance: .; CDR3aa: CASSQVLVSPLHF; CDR3nt: TGCGCCAGCAGCCAAGTTTTAGTCTCACCCCTCCACTTT
v_gene: TRBV30; d_gene: TRBD1; j_gene: TRBJ1-2; abundance: .; CDR3aa: CAWSVEGGGYGYTF; CDR3nt: TGTGCCTGGAGTGTAGAAGGGGGCGGCTATGGCTACACCTTC
v_gene: TRBV5-1; d_gene: TRBD1; j_gene: TRBJ1-4; abundance: .; CDR3aa: CASSLRQGRDEKLFF; CDR3nt: TGCGCCAGCAGCTTAAGACAGGGAAGGGATGAAAAACTGTTTTTT
v_gene: TRBV11-3; d_gene: .; j_gene: TRBJ1-6; abundance: .; CDR3aa: CASSPGLDNSPLHF; CDR3nt: TGTGCCAGCAGCCCCGGACTCGATAATTCACCCCTCCACTTT
v_gene: TRBV28; d_gene: TRBD1; j_gene: TRBJ2-1; abundance: .; CDR3aa: CASRETGGSYNEQFF; CDR3nt: TGTGCCAGCAGGGAAACAGGGGGCTCCTACAATGAGCAGTTCTTC
v_gene: TRBV7-9; d_gene: TRBD2; j_gene: TRBJ2-3; abundance: few; CDR3aa: CASSFTGTSGATDTQYF; CDR3nt: TGTGCCAGCAGCTTTACAGGGACTAGCGGGGCCACAGATACGCAGTATTTT
v_gene: TRBV28; d_gene: .; j_gene: TRBJ1-5; abundance: .; CDR3aa: CASSNLQGLQPQHF; CDR3nt: TGTGCCAGCAGTAACCTACAGGGCTTGCAGCCCCAGCATTTT
v_gene: TRBV6-1; d_gene: TRBD1; j_gene: TRBJ1-2; abundance: .; CDR3aa: CASSASRDRRYGYTF; CDR3nt: TGTGCCAGCAGCGCCTCGAGGGACAGAAGATATGGCTACACCTTC
v_gene: TRBV11-3; d_gene: .; j_gene: TRBJ2-5; abundance: .; CDR3aa: CASSLGGGAETQYF; CDR3nt: TGTGCCAGCAGCTTAGGGGGAGGAGCAGAGACCCAGTACTTC
v_gene: TRBV5-6; d_gene: .; j_gene: TRBJ2-1; abundance: few; CDR3aa: CASSFGTPSSYNEQFF; CDR3nt: TGTGCCAGCAGTTTCGGGACTCCTAGCTCCTACAATGAGCAGTTCTTC
v_gene: TRBV11-2; d_gene: .; j_gene: TRBJ1-2; abundance: .; CDR3aa: CASSLSRYYGYTF; CDR3nt: TGTGCCAGCAGCTTAAGCAGATACTATGGCTACACCTTC
v_gene: TRBV4-1; d_gene: .; j_gene: TRBJ2-2; abundance: .; CDR3aa: CASSQVGFRALFVGELFF; CDR3nt: TGCGCCAGCAGCCAAGTTGGGTTTAGGGCGTTATTTGTCGGGGAGCTGTTTTTT
v_gene: TRBV6-1; d_gene: .; j_gene: TRBJ2-5; abundance: .; CDR3aa: CASSGHLQETQYF; CDR3nt: TGTGCCAGCAGTGGACACCTCCAAGAGACCCAGTACTTC
v_gene: TRBV10-3; d_gene: .; j_gene: TRBJ2-3; abundance: .; CDR3aa: CAISEPARKTDTQYF; CDR3nt: TGTGCCATCAGTGAGCCGGCGAGGAAGACAGATACGCAGTATTTT
v_gene: TRBV28; d_gene: TRBD1; j_gene: TRBJ2-1; abundance: .; CDR3aa: CATYRQGDWDYNEQFF; CDR3nt: TGTGCCACCTACAGACAGGGGGATTGGGATTACAATGAGCAGTTCTTC
v_gene: TRBV27; d_gene: TRBD1; j_gene: TRBJ2-7; abundance: .; CDR3aa: CASSPGTGGDSYEQYF; CDR3nt: TGTGCCAGCAGTCCAGGGACAGGTGGGGACTCCTACGAGCAGTACTTC
v_gene: TRBV2; d_gene: .; j_gene: TRBJ2-1; abundance: .; CDR3aa: CASSPRPVNEQFF; CDR3nt: TGTGCCAGCAGTCCTAGACCCGTGAATGAGCAGTTCTTC
v_gene: TRBV6-6; d_gene: TRBD1; j_gene: TRBJ2-7; abundance: .; CDR3aa: CASSKDRSYEQYF; CDR3nt: TGTGCCAGCAGTAAGGACAGGTCCTACGAGCAGTACTTC
v_gene: TRBV27; d_gene: TRBD2; j_gene: TRBJ2-2; abundance: few; CDR3aa: CASRARTSAVGELFF; CDR3nt: TGTGCCAGCAGGGCCCGGACTAGCGCCGTCGGGGAGCTGTTTTTT
v_gene: TRBV7-2; d_gene: TRBD1; j_gene: TRBJ2-5; abundance: .; CDR3aa: CASRVGQAQETQYF; CDR3nt: TGTGCCAGCAGAGTCGGACAGGCCCAAGAGACCCAGTACTTC
v_gene: TRBV30; d_gene: .; j_gene: TRBJ1-5; abundance: .; CDR3aa: CAWSVLISNQPQHF; CDR3nt: TGTGCCTGGAGTGTACTGATTAGCAATCAGCCCCAGCATTTT
v_gene: TRBV4-3; d_gene: .; j_gene: TRBJ2-1; abundance: .; CDR3aa: CASSQEPDSYNEQFF; CDR3nt: TGCGCCAGCAGCCAAGAACCCGATAGCTACAATGAGCAGTTCTTC
v_gene: TRBV7-9; d_gene: TRBD1; j_gene: TRBJ1-5; abundance: .; CDR3aa: CASSVRDRGTQPQHF; CDR3nt: TGTGCCAGCAGCGTCCGGGACAGGGGGACACAGCCCCAGCATTTT
v_gene: TRBV14; d_gene: .; j_gene: TRBJ2-6; abundance: few; CDR3aa: CASSHVGGANVLTF; CDR3nt: TGTGCCAGCAGCCATGTAGGTGGGGCCAACGTCCTGACTTTC
v_gene: TRBV6-1; d_gene: .; j_gene: TRBJ1-1; abundance: .; CDR3aa: CASSGGPNTEAFF; CDR3nt: TGTGCCAGCAGTGGAGGACCGAACACTGAAGCTTTCTTT
v_gene: TRBV5-1; d_gene: TRBD1; j_gene: TRBJ1-5; abundance: .; CDR3aa: CASSLGQGGTQPQHF; CDR3nt: TGCGCCAGCAGCTTGGGACAGGGGGGAACTCAGCCCCAGCATTTT
v_gene: TRBV6-1; d_gene: TRBD1; j_gene: TRBJ2-7; abundance: .; CDR3aa: CASSKGQEPYEQYF; CDR3nt: TGTGCCAGCAGTAAGGGACAGGAGCCCTACGAGCAGTACTTC
v_gene: TRBV7-9; d_gene: .; j_gene: TRBJ2-5; abundance: .; CDR3aa: CASSNRDGYQETQYF; CDR3nt: TGTGCCAGCAGCAACCGGGACGGCTACCAAGAGACCCAGTACTTC
v_gene: TRBV5-8; d_gene: .; j_gene: TRBJ2-1; abundance: once; CDR3aa: CASSLFNEQFF; CDR3nt: TGTGCCAGCAGCTTGTTCAATGAGCAGTTCTTC
v_gene: TRBV2; d_gene: .; j_gene: TRBJ1-6; abundance: few; CDR3aa: CASKRGTEGSPLHF; CDR3nt: TGTGCCAGCAAGCGCGGGACCGAGGGTTCACCCCTCCACTTT
v_gene: TRBV28; d_gene: .; j_gene: TRBJ1-2; abundance: .; CDR3aa: CATKLGRGPPGYTF; CDR3nt: TGTGCCACGAAATTGGGTCGGGGGCCCCCTGGCTACACCTTC